This TCR beta chain was found in a study of blood T cell repertoires in COVID-19. On the study more broadly: Researchers got acute and convalescent COVID-19 samples from the United States, Italy and Spain. Sample material is recorded as cDNA or gDNA derived from T cells, B-cell-depleted T cells, or PBMCs.

V dropped 5 bases and J dropped 5; count of bases not matched to a gene: 5. CDR1 and CDR2 (germline): SNHLY, FYNNEI. This CDR3 spans 13 amino acids. Authors' analysis steps: By means of reference gene primer amplification, nucleated cell counts were estimated. The protocol was immunoSEQ multiplex PCR, while the TCRdb copy is restricted to in-frame clones and leaves out a portion. For V, J and clone size, that table is used; D and trimming come from the DNA. The sample holds about 110,000 clones, 75% to 90% seen once. This TCR derives from a woman aged 40 to 50 with acute or convalescent COVID-19. The chain carries TRBV2 and TRBJ1-1; 7 bases fit TRBD1. Sample: peripheral blood. The DNA for the CDR3 is TGTGCCAGCAGTCAACAGGGGAGTACTGAAGCTTTCTTT. It is translated as CASSQQGSTEAFF. Full variable domain (rest looked up from reference TRBV2 and TRBJ1-1): EPEVTQTPSHQVTQMGQEVILRCVPISNHLYFYWYRQILGQKVEFLVSFYNNEISEKSEIFDDQFSVERPDGSNFTLKIRSTKLEDSAMYFCASSQQGSTEAFFGQGTRLTVV.